A selection of T cell receptor delta chains follows, all from one sample in a study of gamma-delta T cells after stem cell transplantation. TCRdb reanalyzed the RT-PCR reads using CATT. The sample yields around 2,500 delta-chain clones, 25% to 30% seen once. The sequenced sample consisted of gamma-delta T cells. These receptors all stem from a human donor. It is not recorded whose cells these are; they may come from a transplant donor. Both conserved end residues are part of each CDR3. D genes are given only for firm matches. Clone size, where shown, is once, few, many, or a class for clones that have expanded.

>TRDJ1|few|TRDV2|TRDD3
CACDTLGDKSTDKLIF
TGTGCCTGTGACACTCTAGGGGATAAGAGCACCGATAAACTCATCTTT
>TRDJ1|-|TRDV1|TRDD3
CALGELLGLPTLLAGGYAEYTDKLIF
TGTGCTCTTGGGGAACTCCTAGGCCTTCCTACCCTCCTGGCTGGGGGATACGCCGAGTACACCGATAAACTCATCTTT
>TRDJ1|-|TRDV2|TRDD3
CACDTVQFSPTGGDTDSPKLIF
TGTGCCTGTGACACCGTACAGTTTAGTCCTACTGGGGGGGATACCGATTCACCGAAACTCATCTTT
>TRDJ1|large|TRDV2|TRDD3
CACDTLRMGDPLVQSDKLIF
TGTGCCTGTGACACCTTGAGGATGGGGGATCCCCTCGTACAGAGCGATAAACTCATCTTT
>TRDJ1|-|TRDV2|-
CACDTLAGDRYTDKLIF
TGTGCCTGTGACACCCTTGCCGGGGACAGGTACACCGATAAACTCATCTTT
>TRDJ1|-|TRDV2|TRDD3
CACDTLVGYREVGGEYTDKLIF
TGTGCCTGTGACACCCTTGTGGGGTACAGGGAGGTTGGGGGAGAGTACACCGATAAACTCATCTTT
>TRDJ1|large|TRDV2|TRDD3
CACDTIGPLGDTRTDKLIF
TGTGCCTGTGACACCATAGGGCCACTGGGGGATACGAGAACCGATAAACTCATCTTT
>TRDJ1|large|TRDV2|-
CACDDLLFTDKLIF
TGTGCCTGTGACGATTTACTTTTCACCGATAAACTCATCTTT
>TRDJ3|-|TRDV2|TRDD3
CACDFLLGDTSSWDTRQMFF
TGTGCCTGTGATTTCTTACTGGGGGATACCAGCTCCTGGGACACCCGACAGATGTTTTTC
>TRDJ3|-|TRDV2|TRDD3
CACDTVLGDAQISSWDTRQMFF
TGTGCCTGTGACACCGTCTTGGGGGATGCCCAGATAAGCTCCTGGGACACCCGACAGATGTTTTTC
>TRDJ1|few|TRDV2|-
CACDAITTEPYTRYTDKLIF
TGTGCCTGTGACGCCATCACAACCGAACCTTATACCCGATACACCGATAAACTCATCTTT
>TRDJ1|-|TRDV1|-
CALGLSTTLFGVKSDKLIF
TGTGCTCTTGGCCTCTCCACGACCCTGTTCGGTGTTAAGTCCGATAAACTCATCTTT
>TRDJ1|few|TRDV2|TRDD3
CACDTVLGRGGGSWLIF
TGTGCCTGTGACACCGTCCTGGGGCGAGGTGGGGGATCGTGGCTCATCTTT
>TRDJ1|-|TRDV2|TRDD3
CACDTLIPTTGGSTDKLIF
TGTGCCTGTGACACCCTCATTCCTACAACTGGGGGATCTACCGATAAACTCATCTTT
>TRDJ1|few|TRDV2|-
CACDPLPSYGGGYRTDKLIF
TGTGCCTGTGACCCGCTCCCTTCCTACGGTGGGGGATACCGCACCGATAAACTCATCTTT
>TRDJ1|medium-sized|TRDV2|TRDD3
CACDQVLGDTQYTDKLIF
TGTGCCTGTGACCAAGTACTGGGGGATACGCAGTACACCGATAAACTCATCTTT
>TRDJ1|once|TRDV2|-
CACDNVGGPPYTDKLIF
TGTGCCTGTGACAACGTAGGGGGACCCCCGTACACCGATAAACTCATCTTT
>TRDJ1|large|TRDV2|-
CACLNLLENRDKLIF
TGTGCCTGTCTAAATTTACTGGAGAACCGCGATAAACTCATCTTT
>TRDJ1|few|TRDV2|-
CACDTVSWDGGVDTDKLIF
TGTGCCTGTGACACCGTATCCTGGGACGGAGGGGTAGACACCGATAAACTCATCTTT
>TRDJ1|-|TRDV2|TRDD3
CACDSLGAPKLIF
TGTGCCTGTGACTCACTGGGGGCTCCCAAACTCATCTTT
>TRDJ1|-|TRDV1|-
CALGDIRSTDKLIF
TGTGCTCTTGGGGATATCCGCTCAACCGATAAACTCATCTTT
>TRDJ1|-|TRDV1|-
CALGEINTAFYLGLYTDKLIF
TGTGCTCTTGGGGAAATTAACACCGCCTTTTATTTGGGGCTGTACACCGATAAACTCATCTTT
>TRDJ1|few|TRDV2|TRDD3
CACDSLGDKGNDKLIF
TGTGCCTGTGACTCACTGGGGGATAAGGGTAACGATAAACTCATCTTT
>TRDJ1|few|TRDV1|-
CALGDRLTPYLGITDKLIF
TGTGCTCTTGGGGACAGACTCACCCCGTACCTGGGGATCACCGATAAACTCATCTTT
>TRDJ1|-|TRDV2|-
CACDYLLFTDKLIF
TGTGCCTGTGACTATTTACTTTTCACCGATAAACTCATCTTT
>TRDJ1|-|TRDV2|-
CACDTVGGTYTDKLIF
TGTGCCTGTGACACGGTGGGGGGGACCTACACCGATAAACTCATCTTT
>TRDJ1|-|TRDV2|TRDD3
CACDTLTGGSLYTDKLIF
TGTGCCTGTGACACCCTTACTGGGGGATCTTTATACACCGATAAACTCATCTTT
>TRDJ1|once|TRDV2|TRDD3
CACDQLLGDTDKLIF
TGTGCCTGTGACCAACTACTGGGGGACACCGATAAACTCATCTTT
>TRDJ1|-|TRDV2|-
CACDTVGDLGDKLIF
TGTGCCTGTGACACCGTTGGGGACCTCGGCGATAAACTCATCTTT
>TRDJ1|medium-sized|TRDV2|-
CACDPVPQTDKLIF
TGTGCCTGTGACCCCGTTCCGCAGACCGATAAACTCATCTTT
>TRDJ2|few|TRDV2|TRDD3
CACDTLTTGGLTAQLFF
TGTGCCTGTGACACTTTAACTACTGGGGGGTTGACAGCACAACTCTTCTTT
>TRDJ1|-|TRDV2|TRDD3
CACDALTGGYVDKLIF
TGTGCCTGTGACGCCCTTACTGGGGGATACGTCGATAAACTCATCTTT
>TRDJ1|-|TRDV2|TRDD3
CACDNLGDPAPKTPAYNDKLIF
TGTGCCTGTGACAACCTGGGGGATCCGGCCCCGAAAACCCCGGCGTACAACGATAAACTCATCTTT
>TRDJ1|-|TRDV1|TRDD3
CALGEEIPRWYWGGYVDKLIF
TGTGCTCTTGGGGAAGAAATCCCTCGATGGTACTGGGGGGGTTATGTCGATAAACTCATCTTT
>TRDJ1|-|TRDV2|TRDD3
CACDPVQTASTGGYWTDKLIF
TGTGCCTGTGATCCGGTTCAAACAGCCTCGACTGGGGGATACTGGACCGATAAACTCATCTTT
>TRDJ1|-|TRDV2|-
CACDPILPWTGDTVGTDKLIF
TGTGCCTGTGACCCGATCCTTCCTTGGACTGGGGATACTGTTGGGACCGATAAACTCATCTTT
>TRDJ1|few|TRDV2|TRDD3
CACDTITGGYPGDTDKLIF
TGTGCCTGTGACACCATAACTGGGGGATACCCGGGGGACACCGATAAACTCATCTTT
>TRDJ1|large|TRDV2|TRDD3
CACDTLGAPGKGTDKLIF
TGTGCCTGTGACACCCTGGGGGCTCCCGGGAAGGGCACCGATAAACTCATCTTT
>TRDJ1|-|TRDV2|TRDD3
CACDTVDRRPGGYTDKLIF
TGTGCCTGTGACACCGTAGACCGGCGACCTGGGGGATACACCGATAAACTCATCTTT
>TRDJ1|-|TRDV2|-
CACDTLTATGISPYTDKLIF
TGTGCCTGTGACACCCTAACCGCTACTGGTATCAGCCCGTACACCGATAAACTCATCTTT
>TRDJ1|few|TRDV1|TRDD3
CALGELSARPWGPYTDKLIF
TGTGCTCTTGGGGAACTCTCTGCTCGTCCCTGGGGGCCCTACACCGATAAACTCATCTTT
>TRDJ1|few|TRDV2|TRDD3
CACDVLGAQFDKLIF
TGTGCCTGTGACGTACTGGGGGCCCAATTCGATAAACTCATCTTT
>TRDJ1|few|TRDV2|TRDD3
CACDKLLGDRKLIF
TGTGCCTGTGACAAGCTACTGGGGGATAGGAAACTCATCTTT
>TRDJ1|few|TRDV2|TRDD3
CACDTLEGAGDTVADKLIF
TGTGCCTGTGACACCTTAGAGGGGGCTGGGGATACCGTCGCCGATAAACTCATCTTT